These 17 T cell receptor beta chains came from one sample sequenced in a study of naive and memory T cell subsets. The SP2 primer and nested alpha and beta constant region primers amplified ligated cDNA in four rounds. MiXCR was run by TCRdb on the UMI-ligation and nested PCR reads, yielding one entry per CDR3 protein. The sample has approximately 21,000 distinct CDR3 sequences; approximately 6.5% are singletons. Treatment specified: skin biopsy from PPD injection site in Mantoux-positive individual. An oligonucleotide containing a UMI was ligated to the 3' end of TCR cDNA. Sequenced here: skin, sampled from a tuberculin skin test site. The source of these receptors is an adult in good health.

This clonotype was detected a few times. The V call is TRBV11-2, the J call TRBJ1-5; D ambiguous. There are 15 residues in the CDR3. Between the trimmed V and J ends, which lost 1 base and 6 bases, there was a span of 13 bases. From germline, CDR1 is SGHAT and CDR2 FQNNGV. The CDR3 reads CASSLVGEVAQPQHF. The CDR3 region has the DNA TGTGCCAGCAGCTTAGTGGGTGAGGTGGCTCAGCCCCAGCATTTT. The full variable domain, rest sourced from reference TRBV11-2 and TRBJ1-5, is EAGVAQSPRYKIIEKRQSVAFWCNPISGHATLYWYQQILGQGPKLLIQFQNNGVVDDSQLPKDRFSAERLKGVDSTLKIQPAKLEDSAVYLCASSLVGEVAQPQHFGDGTRLSIL.

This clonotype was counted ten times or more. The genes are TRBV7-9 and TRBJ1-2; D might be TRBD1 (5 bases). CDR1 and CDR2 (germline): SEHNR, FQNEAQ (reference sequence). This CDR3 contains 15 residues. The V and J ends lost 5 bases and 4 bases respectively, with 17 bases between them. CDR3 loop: CASSRAGPQTYGYTF. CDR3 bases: TGTGCCAGCAGCCGAGCGGGACCCCAAACCTATGGCTACACCTTC.

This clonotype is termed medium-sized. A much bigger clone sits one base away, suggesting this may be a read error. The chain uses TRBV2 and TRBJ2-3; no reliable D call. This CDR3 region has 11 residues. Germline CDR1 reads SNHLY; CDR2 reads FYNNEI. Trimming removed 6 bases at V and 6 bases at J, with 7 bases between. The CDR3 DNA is TGTGCCAGCAGCTGCGAGGATACGCAGTATTTT. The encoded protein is CASSCEDTQYF.

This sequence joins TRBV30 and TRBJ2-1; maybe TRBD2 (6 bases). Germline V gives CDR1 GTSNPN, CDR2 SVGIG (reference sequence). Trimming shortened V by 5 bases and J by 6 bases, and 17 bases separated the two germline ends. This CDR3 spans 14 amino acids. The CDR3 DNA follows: TGTGCCTGGGCGCCGGGAGCTCGGCTCAATGAGCAGTTCTTC. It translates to CAWAPGARLNEQFF.

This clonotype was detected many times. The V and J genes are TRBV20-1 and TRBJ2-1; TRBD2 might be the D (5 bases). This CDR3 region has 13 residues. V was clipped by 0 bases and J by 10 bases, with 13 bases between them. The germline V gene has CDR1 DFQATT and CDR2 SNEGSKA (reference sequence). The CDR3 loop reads CSAREASGREQFF. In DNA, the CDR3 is TGCAGTGCTAGAGAGGCCAGCGGCAGGGAGCAGTTCTTC.

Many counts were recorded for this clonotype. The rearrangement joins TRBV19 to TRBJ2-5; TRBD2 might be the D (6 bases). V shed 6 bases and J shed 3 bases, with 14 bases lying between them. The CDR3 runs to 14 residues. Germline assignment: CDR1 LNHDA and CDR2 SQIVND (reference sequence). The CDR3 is CASSGRPREETQYF. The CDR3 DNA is TGTGCCAGTAGCGGGAGACCCCGAGAAGAGACCCAGTACTTC.

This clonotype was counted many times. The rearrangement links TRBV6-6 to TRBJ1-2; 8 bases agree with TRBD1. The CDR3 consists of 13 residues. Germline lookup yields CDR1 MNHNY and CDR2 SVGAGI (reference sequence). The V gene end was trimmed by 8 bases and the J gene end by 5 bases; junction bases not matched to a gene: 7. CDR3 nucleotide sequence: TGTGCCAGCTTAGGGACAGGTTTTTATGGCTACACCTTC. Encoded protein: CASLGTGFYGYTF.

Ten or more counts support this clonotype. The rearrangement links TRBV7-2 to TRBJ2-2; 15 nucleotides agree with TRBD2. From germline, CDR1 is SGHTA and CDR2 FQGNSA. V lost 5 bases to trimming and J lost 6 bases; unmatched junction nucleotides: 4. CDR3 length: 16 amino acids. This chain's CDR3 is CASSDRTSGRAGELFF. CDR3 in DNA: TGTGCCAGCAGCGACCGGACTAGCGGGAGGGCCGGGGAGCTGTTTTTT.

CDR3 sequence (DNA): TGTGCCAGCAGTTTGTCCGGGGCGCGGGCTTTCTTT. It is translated as CASSLSGARAFF. V and J are TRBV6-2 or TRBV6-3 and TRBJ1-1, with D possibly TRBD1 on 5 matching bases. The germline CDR1 and CDR2 sequences are MNHEY and SVGEGT. V lost 4 bases, J lost 11 bases, and 14 bases lay in between. The length of the CDR3 is 12 residues.

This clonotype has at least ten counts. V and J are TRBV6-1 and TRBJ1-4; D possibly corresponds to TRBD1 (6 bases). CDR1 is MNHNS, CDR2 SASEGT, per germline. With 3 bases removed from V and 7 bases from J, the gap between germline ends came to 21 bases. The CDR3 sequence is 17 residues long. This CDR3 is CASSERNRGRGSEKLFF. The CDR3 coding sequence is TGTGCCAGCAGTGAGAGAAACCGTGGGAGGGGGAGTGAAAAACTGTTTTTT.

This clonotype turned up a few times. The CDR3: CASSLGLKGREQYF. In nucleotides, the CDR3 is TGTGCCAGCAGCTTAGGCCTAAAGGGGCGCGAGCAGTACTTC. V usage is TRBV13 and J usage is TRBJ2-7; D possibly corresponds to TRBD1 (5 bases). The CDR3 contains 14 residues. V was shortened by 0 bases and J by 6 bases, with 12 bases between the two germline ends. Germline V gives CDR1 PRHDT, CDR2 FYEKMQ (reference sequence).

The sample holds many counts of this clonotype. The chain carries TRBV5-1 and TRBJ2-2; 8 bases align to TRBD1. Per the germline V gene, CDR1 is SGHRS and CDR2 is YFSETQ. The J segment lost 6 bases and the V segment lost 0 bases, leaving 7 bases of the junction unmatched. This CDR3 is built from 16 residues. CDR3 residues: CASSLDDRGDSGELFF. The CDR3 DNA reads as TGCGCCAGCAGCTTGGATGACAGGGGCGATTCCGGGGAGCTGTTTTTT.

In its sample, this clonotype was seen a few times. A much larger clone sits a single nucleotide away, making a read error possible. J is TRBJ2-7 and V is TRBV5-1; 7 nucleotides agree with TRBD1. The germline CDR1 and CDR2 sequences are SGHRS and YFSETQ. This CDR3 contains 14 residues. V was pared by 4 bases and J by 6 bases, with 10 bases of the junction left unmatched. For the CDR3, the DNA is TGCGCCAGCAGCAGGACAGGATCCTGGGCCGAGCAGTACTTC. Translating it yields CASSRTGSWAEQYF.

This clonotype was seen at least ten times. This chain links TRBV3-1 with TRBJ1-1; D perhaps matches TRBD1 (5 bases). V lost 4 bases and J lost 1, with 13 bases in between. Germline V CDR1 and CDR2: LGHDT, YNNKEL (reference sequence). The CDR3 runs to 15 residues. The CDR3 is CASSPRVGGNTEAFF. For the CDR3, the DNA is TGTGCCAGCAGCCCACGCGTGGGGGGGAACACTGAAGCTTTCTTT. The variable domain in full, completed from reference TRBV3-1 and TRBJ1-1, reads DTAVSQTPKYLVTQMGNDKSIKCEQNLGHDTMYWYKQDSKKFLKIMFSYNNKELIINETVPNRFSPKSPDKAHLNLHINSLELGDSAVYFCASSPRVGGNTEAFFGQGTRLTVV.

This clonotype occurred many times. The CDR3 here is CASSSGSTTRDEQYF. In DNA form, the CDR3 reads TGTGCCAGCAGTTCGGGTTCAACTACGAGGGACGAGCAGTACTTC. The chain is built from TRBV27 and TRBJ2-7; tentative D call: TRBD2 (5 bases). Trimming took 4 bases from V and 5 from J, leaving 18 bases between them. The CDR3 sequence is 15 residues long. Germline CDR1 is MNHEY and CDR2 is SMNVEV (reference sequence).

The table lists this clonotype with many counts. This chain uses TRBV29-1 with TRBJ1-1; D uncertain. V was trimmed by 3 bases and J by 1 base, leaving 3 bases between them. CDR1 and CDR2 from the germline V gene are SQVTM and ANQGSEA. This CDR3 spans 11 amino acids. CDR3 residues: CSVDENTEAFF. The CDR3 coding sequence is TGCAGCGTTGATGAGAACACTGAAGCTTTCTTT.

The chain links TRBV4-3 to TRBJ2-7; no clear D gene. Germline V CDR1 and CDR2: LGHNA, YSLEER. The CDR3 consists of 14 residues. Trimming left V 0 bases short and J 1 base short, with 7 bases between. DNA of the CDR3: TGCGCCAGCAGCCAAGATTCCCTTTCCTACGAGCAGTACTTC. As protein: CASSQDSLSYEQYF.